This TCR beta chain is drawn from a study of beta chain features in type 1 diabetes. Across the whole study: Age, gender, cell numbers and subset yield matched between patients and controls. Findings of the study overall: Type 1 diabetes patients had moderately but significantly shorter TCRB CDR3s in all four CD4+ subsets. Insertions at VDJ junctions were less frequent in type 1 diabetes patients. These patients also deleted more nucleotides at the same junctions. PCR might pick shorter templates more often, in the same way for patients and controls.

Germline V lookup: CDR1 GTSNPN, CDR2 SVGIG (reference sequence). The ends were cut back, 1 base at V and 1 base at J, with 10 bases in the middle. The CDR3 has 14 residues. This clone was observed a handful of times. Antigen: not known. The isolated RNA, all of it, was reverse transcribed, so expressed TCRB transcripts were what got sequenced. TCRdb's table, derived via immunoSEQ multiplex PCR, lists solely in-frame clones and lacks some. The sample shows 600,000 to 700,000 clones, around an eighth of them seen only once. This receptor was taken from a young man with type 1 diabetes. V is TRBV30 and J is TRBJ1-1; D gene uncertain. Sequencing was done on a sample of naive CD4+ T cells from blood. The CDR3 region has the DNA TGTGCCTGGAGTGCCGGACCTACGAACACTGAAGCTTTCTTT. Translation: CAWSAGPTNTEAFF.